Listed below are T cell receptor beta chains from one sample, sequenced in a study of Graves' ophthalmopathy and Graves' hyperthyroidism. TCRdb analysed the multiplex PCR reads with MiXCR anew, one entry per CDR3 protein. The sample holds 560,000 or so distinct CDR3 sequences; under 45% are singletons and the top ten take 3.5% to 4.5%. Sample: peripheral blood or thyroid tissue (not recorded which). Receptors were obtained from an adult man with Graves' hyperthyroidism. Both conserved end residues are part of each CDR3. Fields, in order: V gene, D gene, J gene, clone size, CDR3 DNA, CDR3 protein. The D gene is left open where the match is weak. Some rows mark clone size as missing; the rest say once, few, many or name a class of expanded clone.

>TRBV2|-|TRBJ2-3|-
TGTGCCAGCAGTGAAACTACTCGCACAGATACGCAGTATTTT
CASSETTRTDTQYF
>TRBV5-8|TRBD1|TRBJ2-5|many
TGTGCCAGCAGCTTGGGGTGGACAGGGGAAGAGACCCAGTACTTC
CASSLGWTGEETQYF
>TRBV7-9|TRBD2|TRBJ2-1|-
TGTGCCAGCAGCCGACCGACTAGCGGGGGGACCGATGAGCAGTTCTTC
CASSRPTSGGTDEQFF
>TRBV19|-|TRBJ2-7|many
TGTGCCAGTAGCCCCACCTTTAGCTCCTACGAGCAGTACTTC
CASSPTFSSYEQYF
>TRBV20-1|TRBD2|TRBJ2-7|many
TGCAGTGCCTATTCTCCATTAGCGGCGGGGGTAAACTACGAGCAGTACTTC
CSAYSPLAAGVNYEQYF
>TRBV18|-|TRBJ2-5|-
TGTGCCAGCTCACCATGGGTGCGAGGGATAGAAGAGACCCAGTACTTC
CASSPWVRGIEETQYF
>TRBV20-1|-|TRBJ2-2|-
TGCAGTGCTGCGCAGACTGGGGAGCTGTTTTTT
CSAAQTGELFF
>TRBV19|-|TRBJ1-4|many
TGTGCCAGTCAAGAAGCAGGGATCGCTAATGAAAAACTGTTTTTT
CASQEAGIANEKLFF
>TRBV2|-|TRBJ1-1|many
TGTGCCAGCAGTGAAGAGGGGGTAGGTGGCACTGAAGCTTTCTTT
CASSEEGVGGTEAFF
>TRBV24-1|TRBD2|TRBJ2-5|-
TGTGCCAGTCAGGAGGCGGGAGTAGAAGAGACCCAGTACTTC
CASQEAGVEETQYF
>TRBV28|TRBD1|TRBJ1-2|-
TGTGCCAGCAGTTTAGCCAGGGGGTGGAATGGCTACACCTTC
CASSLARGWNGYTF
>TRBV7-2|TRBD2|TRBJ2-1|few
TGTGCCAGCAGCTCCATCACGACTAGCGGGAGGGCCGAGCAGTTCTTC
CASSSITTSGRAEQFF
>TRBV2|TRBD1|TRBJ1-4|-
TGTGCCAGCAGTGAAGCGGGACAGGGCTACAATGAAAAACTGTTTTTT
CASSEAGQGYNEKLFF
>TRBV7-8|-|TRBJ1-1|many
TGTGCCAGCAGCTTAGCAGACAACAGGAACACTGAAGCTTTCTTT
CASSLADNRNTEAFF
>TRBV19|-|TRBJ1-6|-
TGTGCCAGTAGTGCCTCCTTCTGGACAAGGGCAATCTCCTATAATTCACCCCTCCACTTT
CASSASFWTRAISYNSPLHF
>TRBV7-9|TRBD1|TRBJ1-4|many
TGTGCCAGCAGCTGGGGACAGAATAATGAAAAACTGTTTTTT
CASSWGQNNEKLFF
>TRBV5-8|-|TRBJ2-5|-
TGTGCCAGCAGCCACCGGGAAAAGACCCAGTACTTC
CASSHREKTQYF
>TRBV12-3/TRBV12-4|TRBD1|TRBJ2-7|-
TGTGCCAGCAGTGCTCCGGGACAGGGGTTTTGGGAGCAGTACTTC
CASSAPGQGFWEQYF
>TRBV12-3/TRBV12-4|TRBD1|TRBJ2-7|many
TGTGCCAGCAGTTCCCGACAGGGGAGCGAGCAGTACTTC
CASSSRQGSEQYF
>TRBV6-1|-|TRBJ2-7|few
TGTGTCAACCGTAGGGGGGGCTCAAGCTCCTACGAGCAGTACTTC
CVNRRGGSSSYEQYF
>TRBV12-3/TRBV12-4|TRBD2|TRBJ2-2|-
TGTGGCAGCAGTTACGCCGTACTAGCGGGAGGTGGGACCGGGGAGCTGTTTTTT
CGSSYAVLAGGGTGELFF
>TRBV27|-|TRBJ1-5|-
TGTGCCAGCAGTTCGGGGGGCGAGTTTCAGCCCCAGCATTTT
CASSSGGEFQPQHF
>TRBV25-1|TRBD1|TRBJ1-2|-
TGTGCCAGCAGTGAGGGGACAGGGGGTGGCTACACCTTC
CASSEGTGGGYTF
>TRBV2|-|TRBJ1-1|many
TGTGCCAGCAGTGAATTGGGACGGTTGAACACTGAAGCTTTCTTT
CASSELGRLNTEAFF
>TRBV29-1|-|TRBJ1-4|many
TGCAGCGTGGCCGCACCTGGGACAATTTCTGAAAAACTGTTTTTT
CSVAAPGTISEKLFF
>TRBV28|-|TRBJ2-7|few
TGTGCCAGCAGCCCTCCCCAGGGGGAGCAGTACTTC
CASSPPQGEQYF
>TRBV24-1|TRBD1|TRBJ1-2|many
TGTGCCACCAGTGATTTCGGACAGGGGCTAGGTGGCTACACCTTC
CATSDFGQGLGGYTF
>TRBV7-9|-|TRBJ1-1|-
TGTGCCAGCAGCTCCCGGCCCGGAACCATGAACACTGAAGCTTTCTTT
CASSSRPGTMNTEAFF
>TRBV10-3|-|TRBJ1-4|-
TGTGCCATCAGTGAGGGGGCGGACGAAAAACTGTTTTTT
CAISEGADEKLFF
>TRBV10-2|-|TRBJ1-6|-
TGCGCCAGCAGACAGACTTTTAAAAATTCACCCCTCCACTTT
CASRQTFKNSPLHF
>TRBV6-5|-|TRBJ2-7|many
TGTGCCAGCAGTTACTCGAGGGGAAACTACGAGCAGTACTTC
CASSYSRGNYEQYF
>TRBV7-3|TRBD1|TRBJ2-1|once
TGTGCCAGCAGCTTATCCCAGGGGGAGATCACTGTAGAGCAGTTCTTC
CASSLSQGEITVEQFF
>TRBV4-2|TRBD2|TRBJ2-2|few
TGTGCCAGCAGCAGCGGGGCGGGGACTAACACCGGGGAGCTGTTTTTT
CASSSGAGTNTGELFF
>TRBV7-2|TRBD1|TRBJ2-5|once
TGTGCCAGCAGAGCTACTGACAGGGGCCGGGAGACCCAGTACTTC
CASRATDRGRETQYF
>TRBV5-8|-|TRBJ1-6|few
TGCGCCAGCAGACTGACAGCCCCCACTGGGCCCCTCCACTTT
CASRLTAPTGPLHF